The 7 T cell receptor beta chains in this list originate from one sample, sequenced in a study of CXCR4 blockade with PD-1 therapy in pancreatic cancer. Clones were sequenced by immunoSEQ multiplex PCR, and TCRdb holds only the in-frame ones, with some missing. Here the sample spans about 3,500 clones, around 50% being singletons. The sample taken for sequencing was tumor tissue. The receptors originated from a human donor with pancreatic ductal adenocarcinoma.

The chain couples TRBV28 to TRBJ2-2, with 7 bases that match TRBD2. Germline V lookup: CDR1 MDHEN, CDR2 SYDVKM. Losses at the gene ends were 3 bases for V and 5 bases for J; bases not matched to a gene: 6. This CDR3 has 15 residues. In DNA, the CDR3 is TGTGCCAGCAGTTTTCCCGCCGGGGGGACCGGGGAGCTGTTTTTT. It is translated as CASSFPAGGTGELFF. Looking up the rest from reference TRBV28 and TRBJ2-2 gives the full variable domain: DVKVTQSSRYLVKRTGEKVFLECVQDMDHENMFWYRQDPGLGLRLIYFSYDVKMKEKGDIPEGYSVSREKKERFSLILESASTNQTSMYLCASSFPAGGTGELFFGEGSRLTVL.

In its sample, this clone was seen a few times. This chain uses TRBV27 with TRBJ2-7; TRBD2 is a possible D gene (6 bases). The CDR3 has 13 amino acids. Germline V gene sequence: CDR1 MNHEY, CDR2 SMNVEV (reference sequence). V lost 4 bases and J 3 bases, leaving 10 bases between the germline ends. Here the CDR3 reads CASSSGGLYEQYF. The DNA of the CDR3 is TGTGCCAGCAGTTCCGGGGGACTCTACGAGCAGTACTTC.

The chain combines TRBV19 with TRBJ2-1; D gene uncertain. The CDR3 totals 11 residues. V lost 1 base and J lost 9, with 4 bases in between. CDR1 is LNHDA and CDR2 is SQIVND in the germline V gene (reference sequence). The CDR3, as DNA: TGTGCCAGTAGTATAGGGTTTGAGCAGTTCTTC. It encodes CASSIGFEQFF.

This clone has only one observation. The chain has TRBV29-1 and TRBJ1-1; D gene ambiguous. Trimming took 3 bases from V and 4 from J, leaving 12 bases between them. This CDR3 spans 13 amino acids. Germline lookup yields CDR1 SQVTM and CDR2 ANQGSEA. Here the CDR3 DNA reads TGCAGCGTTGAGGGTCGGAGAGGCACTGAAGCTTTCTTT. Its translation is CSVEGRRGTEAFF.

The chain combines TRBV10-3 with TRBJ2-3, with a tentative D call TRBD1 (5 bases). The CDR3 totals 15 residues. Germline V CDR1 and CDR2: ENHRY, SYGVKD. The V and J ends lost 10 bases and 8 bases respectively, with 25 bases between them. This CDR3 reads CASGNGQGKAGTQYF. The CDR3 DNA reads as TGTGCCAGCGGAAACGGGCAGGGAAAGGCAGGTACGCAGTATTTT.

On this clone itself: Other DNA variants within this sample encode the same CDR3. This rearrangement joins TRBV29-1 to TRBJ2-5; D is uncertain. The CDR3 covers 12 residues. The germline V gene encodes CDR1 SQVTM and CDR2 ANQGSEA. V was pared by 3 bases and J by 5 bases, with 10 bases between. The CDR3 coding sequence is TGCAGCGTTGACAATGAGGAGGAGACCCAGTACTTC. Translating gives CSVDNEEETQYF.

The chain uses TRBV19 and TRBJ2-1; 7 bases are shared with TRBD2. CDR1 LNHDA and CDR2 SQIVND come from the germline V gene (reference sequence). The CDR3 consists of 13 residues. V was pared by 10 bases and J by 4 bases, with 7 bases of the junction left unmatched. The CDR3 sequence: CATSPRGYNEQFF. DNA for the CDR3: TGTGCCACCTCCCCGCGGGGGTACAATGAGCAGTTCTTC. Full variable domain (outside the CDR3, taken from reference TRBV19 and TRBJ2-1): DGGITQSPKYLFRKEGQNVTLSCEQNLNHDAMYWYRQDPGQGLRLIYYSQIVNDFQKGDIAEGYSVSREKKESFPLTVTSAQKNPTAFYLCATSPRGYNEQFFGPGTRLTVL.